The 8 T cell receptor beta chains presented below share a single source sample, sequenced in a study of T cells in Graves' hyperthyroidism and ophthalmopathy (dated by TCRdb to about 2019). Receptor amplification or capture employed multiplex PCR. The sequencer was an Illumina HiSeq 2000. The TCR beta CDR3 regions were amplified from the RNA transcripts. The first round of RT-PCR for the TCR CDR3 was performed with the HTBI primer set and the Qiagen OneStep RT-PCR kit. TCRdb applied fastp at Q25 and MiXCR to the public reads, then kept only in-frame beta chains. Entries are consolidated by CDR3 protein sequence, retaining the most common genes and DNA. The sample yields 100,000 to 130,000 distinct CDR3 sequences; approximately 15% were counted once. Jointly, the top ten make up around 44% of the sample. The sequenced sample was blood. The source of these receptors is a woman aged 45 to 65 with Graves' hyperthyroidism.

Worth noting for this clonotype: A much more abundant neighbour one base away suggests this may be a read error. This chain connects TRBV12-3 or TRBV12-4 to TRBJ1-2; D unclear. V was cut by 2 bases and J by 0 bases, with 16 bases left in between. The CDR3 covers 17 residues. CDR3 in amino acids: CASSLFPEGGTNYGYTF. The CDR3 nucleotides are TGTGCCAGCAGTTTATTCCCTGAGGGCGGAACTAACTATGGCTACACCTTC.

This clonotype came up many times. The chain joins TRBV11-2 to TRBJ2-1, with TRBD2 identical over 10 bases. CDR1 and CDR2 (germline): SGHAT, FQNNGV. The CDR3 is made up of 15 amino acids. With V trimmed by 1 base and J by 6 bases, 3 bases remained unmatched. CDR3 nucleotide sequence: TGTGCCAGCAGCTTAGGCTGGACTAGCGGCAATGAGCAGTTCTTC. It yields the protein CASSLGWTSGNEQFF.

This clonotype was counted ten times or more. The rearrangement links TRBV3-1 to TRBJ2-5, with 9 bases aligning to TRBD2. The germline CDR1 and CDR2 sequences are LGHDT and YNNKEL (reference sequence). V was clipped by 0 bases and J by 2 bases; unmatched bases: 10. The CDR3 is 18 amino acids. CDR3 amino acids: CASSQDLETSGEQETQYF. CDR3 bases: TGTGCCAGCAGCCAAGATTTGGAGACTAGCGGAGAACAAGAGACCCAGTACTTC.

This clonotype was seen repeatedly, ten times or more. V and J are TRBV18 and TRBJ1-1; no clear D. CDR3 length: 15 residues. Germline CDR1 is KGHSH and CDR2 is LQKENI. Trimming stripped 5 bases from V and 6 bases from J, with 19 bases between. The CDR3 coding sequence is TGTGCCAGCTCAACGGTAATGAAGCAGGATCCTGAAGCTTTCTTT. Translation gives CASSTVMKQDPEAFF.

The CDR3 protein is CSAKLREHQPQHF. Here the CDR3 DNA reads TGCAGTGCTAAGCTCAGGGAACATCAGCCCCAGCATTTT. The chain combines TRBV20-1 with TRBJ1-5, with D possibly matching TRBD1 (5 bases). V dropped 4 bases and J dropped 5 bases, with 12 bases sitting between them. Germline CDR1 DFQATT, CDR2 SNEGSKA (reference sequence). This CDR3 is built from 13 residues.

The sample holds many counts of this clonotype. The V gene is TRBV6-5, the J gene TRBJ2-4; D is unclear. This CDR3 spans 15 amino acids. Germline V gives CDR1 MNHEY, CDR2 SVGAGI. The V end lost 2 bases, the J end lost 2 bases, and 10 bases lay between the germline ends. CDR3 DNA sequence: TGTGCCAGCAGTTACGGCGACCGGACCAAAAACATTCAGTACTTC. Residues: CASSYGDRTKNIQYF.

This clonotype was seen many times. The chain links TRBV13 to TRBJ1-1; D might be TRBD1 (5 bases). Germline CDR1 reads PRHDT; CDR2 reads FYEKMQ (reference sequence). The V end lost 5 bases, the J end lost 7 bases, and 20 bases lay between the germline ends. The CDR3 spans 15 residues. This CDR3 reads CASSGGVREGNEAFF. The CDR3 bases are TGTGCCAGCAGCGGAGGGGTGAGAGAGGGTAATGAAGCTTTCTTT.

This clonotype was found many times. The chain uses TRBV11-3 and TRBJ2-1; 9 positions agree with TRBD2. The CDR3 consists of 16 residues. Germline V CDR1 and CDR2: SGHNT, YENEEA. V shed 4 bases, J shed 9 bases, and the junction held 13 bases outside the gene matches. CDR3 amino acids: CASSSRTGLAGPEQFF. CDR3 in DNA: TGTGCCAGCAGCTCCCGAACGGGGCTAGCGGGACCTGAGCAGTTCTTC.